This T cell receptor (beta chain) came from a study of cytomegalovirus exposure and HLA in healthy donors. General study points: Most TCR sequences were uncommon, yet certain public TCRs appeared in many donors.

On this clone: The antigen is unknown.

The CDR3 sequence is 15 residues long. Trimming shortened V by 3 bases and J by 1 base, and 10 bases separated the two germline ends. Per the germline V gene, CDR1 is SEHNR and CDR2 is FQNEAQ (reference sequence). Each donor was nominally healthy when sampled (though unrecorded immune exposures were likely). PCR involved 60 Vbeta and 13 Jbeta primers. As originally analysed: It was a later analysis that counted about 80 million unique TCR beta chains, of which some 9.9 million were shared. Clones were read by immunoSEQ multiplex PCR, and TCRdb kept only the in-frame ones, dropping some. V and J calls and clone size come straight from that table; D and trimming were deduced from the DNA. The table has tens of thousands of clones, roughly three quarters seen once.

Sample: PBMCs. The TCR originated in a young woman in good health and CMV-seropositive. The chain links TRBV7-9 to TRBJ2-1; unclear D gene. CDR3 loop: CASSFRGVSYNEQFF. CDR3 bases: TGTGCCAGCAGCTTTAGAGGTGTATCCTACAATGAGCAGTTCTTC. The whole variable domain, remainder taken from reference TRBV7-9 and TRBJ2-1, is DTGVSQNPRHKITKRGQNVTFRCDPISEHNRLYWYRQTLGQGPEFLTYFQNEAQLEKSRLLSDRFSAERPKGSFSTLEIQRTEQGDSAMYLCASSFRGVSYNEQFFGPGTRLTVL.